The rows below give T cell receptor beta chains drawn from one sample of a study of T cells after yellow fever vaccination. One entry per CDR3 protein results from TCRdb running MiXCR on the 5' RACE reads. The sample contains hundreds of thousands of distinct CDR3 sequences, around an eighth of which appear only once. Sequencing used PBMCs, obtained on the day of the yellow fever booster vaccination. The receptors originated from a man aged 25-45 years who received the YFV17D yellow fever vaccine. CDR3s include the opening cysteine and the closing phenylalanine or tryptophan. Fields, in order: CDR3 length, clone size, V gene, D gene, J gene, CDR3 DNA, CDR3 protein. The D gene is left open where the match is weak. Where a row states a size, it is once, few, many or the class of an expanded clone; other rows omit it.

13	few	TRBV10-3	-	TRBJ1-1	TGTGCCATCAGACAGGGACAGAACACTGAAGCTTTCTTT	CAIRQGQNTEAFF
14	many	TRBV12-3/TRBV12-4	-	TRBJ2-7	TGTGCCAGCAGCCCGGGGGCAGGTTCCTACGAGCAGTACTTC	CASSPGAGSYEQYF
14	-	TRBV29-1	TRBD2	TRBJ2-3	TGCAGCGGCGGGGAGCGGGAGGGCACAGATACGCAGTATTTT	CSGGEREGTDTQYF
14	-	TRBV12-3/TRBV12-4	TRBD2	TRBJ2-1	TGTGCCAGCAGAGCTAGCGGGAGGAACTATGAGCAGTTCTTC	CASRASGRNYEQFF
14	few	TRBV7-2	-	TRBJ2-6	TGTGCCAGCAGCGTCGAGAGGCTGGCCAACGTCCTGACTTTC	CASSVERLANVLTF
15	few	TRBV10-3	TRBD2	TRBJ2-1	TGTGCCATCAGTGCCGGGCGGGAGGGCCTTAGTGAGCAGTTCTTC	CAISAGREGLSEQFF
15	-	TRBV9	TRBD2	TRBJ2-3	TGTGCCAGCGGGACTAGCGGGATTTATATAGATACGCAGTATTTT	CASGTSGIYIDTQYF
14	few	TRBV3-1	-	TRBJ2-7	TGTGCCAGCAGCCCGTGGGGCTCCACCTACGAGCAGTACTTC	CASSPWGSTYEQYF
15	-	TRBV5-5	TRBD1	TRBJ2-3	TGTGCCAGCAGCAAAGGACAGGGGAGCACAGATACGCAGTATTTT	CASSKGQGSTDTQYF
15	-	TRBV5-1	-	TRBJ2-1	TGCGCCAGCAGCTATCCGGGAGACCCCTACAATGAGCAGTTCTTC	CASSYPGDPYNEQFF
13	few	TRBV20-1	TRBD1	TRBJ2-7	TGCAGTGCTAGCTCCGGGACAGGGGCCGAGCAGTACTTC	CSASSGTGAEQYF